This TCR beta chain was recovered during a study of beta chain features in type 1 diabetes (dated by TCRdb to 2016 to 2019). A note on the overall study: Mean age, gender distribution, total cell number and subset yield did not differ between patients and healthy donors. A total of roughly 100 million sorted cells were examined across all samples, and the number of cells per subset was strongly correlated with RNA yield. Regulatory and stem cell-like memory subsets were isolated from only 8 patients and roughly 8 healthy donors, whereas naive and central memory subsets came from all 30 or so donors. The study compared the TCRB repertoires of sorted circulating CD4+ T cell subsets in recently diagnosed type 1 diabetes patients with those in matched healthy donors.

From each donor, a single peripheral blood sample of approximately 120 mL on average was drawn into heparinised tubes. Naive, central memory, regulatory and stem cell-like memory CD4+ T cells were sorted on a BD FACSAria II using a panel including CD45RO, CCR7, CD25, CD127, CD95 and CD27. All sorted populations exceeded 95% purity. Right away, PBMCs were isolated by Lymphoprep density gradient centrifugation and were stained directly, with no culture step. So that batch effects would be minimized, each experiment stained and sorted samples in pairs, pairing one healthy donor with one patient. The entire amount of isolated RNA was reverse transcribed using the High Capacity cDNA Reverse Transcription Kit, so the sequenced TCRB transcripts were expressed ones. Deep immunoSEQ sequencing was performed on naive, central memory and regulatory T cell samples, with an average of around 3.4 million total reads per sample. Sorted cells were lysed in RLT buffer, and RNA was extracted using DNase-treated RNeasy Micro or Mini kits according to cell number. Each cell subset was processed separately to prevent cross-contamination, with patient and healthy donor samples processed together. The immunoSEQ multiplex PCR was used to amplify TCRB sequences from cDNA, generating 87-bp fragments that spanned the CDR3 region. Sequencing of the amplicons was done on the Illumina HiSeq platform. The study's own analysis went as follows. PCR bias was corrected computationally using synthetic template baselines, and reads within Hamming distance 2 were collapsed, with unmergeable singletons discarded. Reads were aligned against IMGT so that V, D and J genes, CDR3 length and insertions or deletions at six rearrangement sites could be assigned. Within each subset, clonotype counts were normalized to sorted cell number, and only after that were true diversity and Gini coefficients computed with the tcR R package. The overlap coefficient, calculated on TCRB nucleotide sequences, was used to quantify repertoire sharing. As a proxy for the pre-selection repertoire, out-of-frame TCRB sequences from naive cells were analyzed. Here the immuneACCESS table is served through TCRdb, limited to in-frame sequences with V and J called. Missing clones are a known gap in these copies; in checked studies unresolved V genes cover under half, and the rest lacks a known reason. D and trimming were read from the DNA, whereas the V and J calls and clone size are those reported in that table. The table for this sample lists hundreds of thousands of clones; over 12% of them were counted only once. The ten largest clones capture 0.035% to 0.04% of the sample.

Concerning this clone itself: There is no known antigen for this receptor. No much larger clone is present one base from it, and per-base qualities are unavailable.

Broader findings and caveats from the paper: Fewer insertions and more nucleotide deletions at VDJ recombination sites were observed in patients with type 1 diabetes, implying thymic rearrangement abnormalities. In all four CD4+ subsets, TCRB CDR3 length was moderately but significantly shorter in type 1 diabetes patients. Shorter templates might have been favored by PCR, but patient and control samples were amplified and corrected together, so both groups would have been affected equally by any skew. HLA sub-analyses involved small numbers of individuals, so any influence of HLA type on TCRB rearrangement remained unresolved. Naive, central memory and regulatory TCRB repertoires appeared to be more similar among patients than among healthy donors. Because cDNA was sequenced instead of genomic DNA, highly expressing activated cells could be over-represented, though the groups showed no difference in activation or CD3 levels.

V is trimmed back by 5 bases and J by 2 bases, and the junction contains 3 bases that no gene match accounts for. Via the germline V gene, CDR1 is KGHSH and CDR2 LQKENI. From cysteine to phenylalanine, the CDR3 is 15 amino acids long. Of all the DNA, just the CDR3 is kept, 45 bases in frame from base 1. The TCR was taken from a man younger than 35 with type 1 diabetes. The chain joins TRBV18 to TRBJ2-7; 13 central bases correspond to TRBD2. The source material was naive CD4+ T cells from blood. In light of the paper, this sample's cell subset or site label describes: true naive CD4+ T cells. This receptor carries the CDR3 CASSSGLAGAYEQYF. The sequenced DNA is TGTGCCAGCTCATCAGGACTAGCGGGGGCCTACGAGCAGTACTTC.